This TCR beta chain was profiled in a study of blood T cells in healthy people across ages (dated by TCRdb to about 2015). The study in broad terms: In model experiments, template switching captured roughly one uniquely barcoded TCR beta cDNA molecule for every two T cells. The donors were split into four age groups: young (average around 15 years), middle-aged (about 40), aged (more than 60) and long-lived (roughly 77). For two donors (one aged 18 to 30 and one aged 80 or older), the study analyzed two additional independent replicas of 1 million unique cDNA reads from the same blood draw. Donors of different ages were randomly distributed across sequencing lanes to avoid experimental bias. The study measured age-related changes in TCR beta repertoire diversity using deep sequencing normalized with unique cDNA molecular identifiers. General findings and caveats noted by the study authors: As age increased, observed TCR beta diversity per million T cells dropped in a roughly linear way, and a significant reduction was already evident by age around 41. The long-lived group showed more naive CD4+ T cells, fewer expanded clones and increased TCR diversity than the aged group, suggesting age selection. Because donor CMV infection status was unknown, age-related changes in expanded clonotypes were potentially confounded. Total diversity estimates from one million sequenced T cells were considered lower bounds and underestimates. Because profiling used bulk unsorted PBMCs, naive and antigen-experienced compartments could not be compared conclusively. The percentage of naive T cells measured by flow cytometry correlated strongly with observed TCR beta diversity.

Taken from the germline V gene, the CDR1 and CDR2 loops are MNHNS and SASEGT. Counted from cysteine to phenylalanine, this CDR3 has 17 amino acids. The 39 donors, aged roughly 6 to 90 years, were systemically healthy Caucasian individuals from Russia. Each donor gave roughly 9 milliliters of peripheral blood, drawn into EDTA-treated Vacutainer tubes. PBMCs were isolated by Ficoll-Paque density-gradient centrifugation, with at least 6 million obtained per sample. Total RNA, at least 6 micrograms per sample, was extracted from PBMCs with Trizol reagent. The percentages of naive CD45RAhigh/CD27high T cells were determined by flow cytometry on a PBMC aliquot from every donor. There are a few counts of this clonotype. Its antigen remains unidentified. The DNA is left out, because the CDR3 cannot be placed on it with certainty; the CDR3 is given as TCRdb lists it. Receptor libraries were prepared by 5' RACE. Sequencer: Illumina HiSeq 2500. A second PCR of about 6 to 11 cycles was run with a J-beta primer mix and a sample-barcoded 5' primer. A template-switch 5' adaptor carrying 12 random nucleotides introduced a unique molecular identifier onto each TCR beta cDNA molecule. Each sample yielded at least 2.5 million CDR3-containing paired-end reads. First-strand cDNA was synthesized from all RNA with the Mint cDNA synthesis kit, primed by a TRBC-specific oligonucleotide. All cDNA was treated with uracil-DNA glycosylase and then went through a first 18-cycle PCR with the universal primers M1SS and BC2_uni_R. Regarding the original processing steps: For normalization, 1 million high-quality reads were randomly selected from each sample, with every read carrying a distinct molecular identifier. Instead of being binned into consensus sequences, reads with shared molecular identifiers were discarded. CDR3 identification, clonotype clustering and error correction used MiTCR with a Q25 quality threshold and the strictest error-elimination algorithm. A nonparametric unseen species model using Euler transformation provided a lower-bound estimate of total TCR beta diversity. TCRdb redid the processing of the public reads, applying fastp at Q25 and MiXCR, and retained in-frame beta chains. Under each unique CDR3 protein, matching rows form one entry showing the most common genes and DNA. These V and J calls derive from TCRdb rather than the authors' analysis. Counted in this sample were approximately 1,000,000 distinct CDR3 sequences; 45% of them appeared once. Approximately 17% of the sample belongs to the ten largest clones.

The receptor comes from a woman aged 60-75 years in good health. The sequenced material came from blood. The V gene is TRBV6-1 and the J gene is TRBJ2-1; TRBD1, the table's D call, lacks a check against the DNA. The CDR3 corresponds to CASSEAPAGDFGNEQFF.